The 30 T cell receptor beta chains given below trace back to one sample, sequenced in a study of molecular identifiers for immune sequencing clone quantification. Each CDR3 protein is one row after TCRdb ran MiXCR on the PCR reads. The data show about 640,000 distinct CDR3 sequences, nearly 20% seen once. Sequenced sample: naive CD8+ T cells from blood, with Jurkat cell RNA spiked in. Regarding subset: FACS-sorted CD8+CD4-CCR7+CD45RA+ naive T cells. These receptors originate from a human donor in good health. Some libraries in this study had Jurkat cell RNA spiked in.

CDR3: CASSTTQEKLFF. For the CDR3, the DNA is TGTGCCAGCAGCACTACACAGGAGAAACTGTTTTTT. The V and J genes are TRBV4-2 and TRBJ1-4; a weak D match, TRBD1 (5 bases). V dropped 5 bases and J dropped 11 bases, with 12 bases sitting between them. CDR1 and CDR2 (germline): LGHNA, YNFKEQ. The CDR3 loop spans 12 amino acids.

CDR3 DNA sequence: TGTGCCAGCAGTTACCTCCCGGAGAACCAAGAGACCCAGTACTTC. It encodes CASSYLPENQETQYF. The chain combines TRBV6-7 with TRBJ2-5; no firm D call. TRBV6-7 is noted as an ORF with a role that remains uncertain. Trimming removed 2 bases from V and 0 bases from J, with 10 bases in between. The CDR3 runs to 15 residues.

This clonotype appeared many times. The rearrangement joins TRBV5-4 to TRBJ2-7; a weak D match, TRBD2 (6 bases). Germline assignment: CDR1 SGHNT and CDR2 YYREEE (reference sequence). The CDR3 covers 16 residues. V was cut by 0 bases and J by 2 bases, with 15 bases left in between. DNA for the CDR3: TGTGCCAGCAGCTTGGCCAAGGAGGGTGATACCTACGAGCAGTACTTC. This sequence encodes CASSLAKEGDTYEQYF. The variable domain in full, with the rest retrieved from reference TRBV5-4 and TRBJ2-7, is ETGVTQSPTHLIKTRGQQVTLRCSSQSGHNTVSWYQQALGQGPQFIFQYYREEENGRGNFPPRFSGLQFPNYSSELNVNALELDDSALYLCASSLAKEGDTYEQYFGPGTRLTVT.

V is TRBV6-5 and J is TRBJ2-1; 14 bases line up with TRBD2. Germline V CDR1 and CDR2: MNHEY, SVGAGI. This CDR3 is 17 amino acids long. The ends lost 0 bases at V and 8 bases at J; junction bases unmatched: 6. CDR3 region: CASSYSTSGGAWDEQFF. The CDR3, as DNA: TGTGCCAGCAGTTACTCGACTAGCGGGGGGGCGTGGGATGAGCAGTTCTTC.

This chain links TRBV27 with TRBJ2-7; 8 positions agree with TRBD2. Germline-derived CDR1 and CDR2 are MNHEY and SMNVEV (reference sequence). This CDR3 contains 14 residues. The V segment lost 4 bases and the J segment 2 bases; nucleotides outside the gene matches: 4. This chain's CDR3 is CASSWDGRAYEQYF. CDR3 sequence (DNA): TGTGCCAGCAGTTGGGACGGGAGGGCCTACGAGCAGTACTTC.

This clonotype was recorded many times. This chain links TRBV29-1 with TRBJ1-1, with D possibly matching TRBD1 (5 bases). The CDR3 is 14 amino acids. The germline V and J ends were trimmed by 6 bases and 3 bases, with 17 bases remaining between them. Germline lookup yields CDR1 SQVTM and CDR2 ANQGSEA. CDR3 sequence reads: CSVRQTERYTEAFF. For the CDR3, the DNA is TGCAGCGTAAGACAGACGGAAAGGTACACTGAAGCTTTCTTT.

This clonotype has ten or more counts. The CDR3 DNA is TGTGCCAGCAGCCGCCAGCAAAGCCTAAGGTACCAAGAGACCCAGTACTTC. Translation: CASSRQQSLRYQETQYF. This rearrangement joins TRBV11-1 to TRBJ2-5; no firm D call. Germline loops: CDR1 SGHAT, CDR2 FQDESV (reference sequence). This CDR3 contains 17 residues. V was trimmed by 5 bases and J by 0 bases, leaving 19 bases between them. Filled out from reference TRBV11-1 and TRBJ2-5, the complete variable domain reads EAEVAQSPRYKITEKSQAVAFWCDPISGHATLYWYRQILGQGPELLVQFQDESVVDDSQLPKDRFSAERLKGVDSTLKIQPAELGDSAMYLCASSRQQSLRYQETQYFGPGTRLLVL.

The chain joins TRBV28 to TRBJ2-1; no clear D gene. Between the trimmed V and J ends, which lost 5 bases and 4 bases, there was a span of 18 bases. The CDR3 sequence is 16 residues long. Germline assignment: CDR1 MDHEN and CDR2 SYDVKM. The CDR3 region is CASSPHPGSVYNEQFF. The DNA for the CDR3 is TGTGCCAGCAGTCCCCATCCGGGTTCTGTTTACAATGAGCAGTTCTTC.

This clonotype was seen a few times. This sequence joins TRBV6-2 or TRBV6-3 and TRBJ2-7; 9 bases are a match to TRBD1. The CDR3 covers 15 residues. Germline V gene data show CDR1 as MNHEY and CDR2 as SVGEGT. J gave up 3 bases and V 4 bases, and 7 bases lay outside the gene matches. The CDR3 spells CASSWVTGGNYEQYF. The CDR3 DNA sequence: TGTGCCAGCAGTTGGGTGACAGGGGGAAACTACGAGCAGTACTTC.

This clonotype was seen more than once but under ten times. The V gene is TRBV5-6, the J gene TRBJ2-1, with D possibly matching TRBD2 (6 bases). Germline lookup yields CDR1 SGHDT and CDR2 YYEEEE. V dropped 0 bases and J dropped 1 base, with 14 bases sitting between them. The CDR3 is made up of 17 amino acids. The CDR3 loop reads CASSLASASESYNEQFF. CDR3 bases: TGTGCCAGCAGCTTGGCCTCAGCTAGCGAGTCCTACAATGAGCAGTTCTTC.

As to this clonotype: Compared with germline, one end of the junction differs, possibly owing to a read error. This chain's CDR3 is CVSKITQTPTYEQFF. CDR3 nucleotide sequence: TGTGTCAGCAAAATAACCCAAACTCCCACGTATGAGCAGTTCTTC. This chain links TRBV6-5 with TRBJ2-1, with D hard to call. Germline CDR1 MNHEY, CDR2 SVGAGI. This CDR3 spans 15 amino acids.

This clonotype was counted ten times or more. This chain connects TRBV29-1 to TRBJ1-1; D may be TRBD1 (5 bases). Germline V gives CDR1 SQVTM, CDR2 ANQGSEA. V lost 7 bases and J lost 6, with 12 bases in between. CDR3 size: 11 residues. The CDR3: CSAEGSSEAFF. CDR3 bases: TGCAGCGCCGAGGGGTCTTCTGAAGCTTTCTTT.

This chain uses TRBV27 with TRBJ2-2; D might be TRBD1 (6 bases). The V gene's germline CDR1 is MNHEY and CDR2 SMNVEV (reference sequence). V was shortened by 6 bases and J by 6 bases, with 17 bases between the two germline ends. The CDR3 runs 15 residues. In nucleotides, the CDR3 is TGTGCCAGCAGCTTGGGGGCTACAAGGGCCGGGGAGCTGTTTTTT. This gives the protein CASSLGATRAGELFF.

This clonotype was found many times. This rearrangement joins TRBV5-6 to TRBJ1-1, with D perhaps matching TRBD1 (5 bases). V was shortened by 0 bases and J by 2 bases, with 14 bases between the two germline ends. The CDR3 loop spans 16 amino acids. The germline V gene has CDR1 SGHDT and CDR2 YYEEEE. CDR3 DNA sequence: TGTGCCAGCAGCTTGGTACGGCAGGGCTCAAACACTGAAGCTTTCTTT. This gives the protein CASSLVRQGSNTEAFF.

The table lists this clonotype with a few counts. A single base separates this from a much larger clone, so it may be a read error. V usage is TRBV11-2 and J usage is TRBJ1-2; no reliable D call. This CDR3 has 12 residues. V was trimmed by 3 bases and J by 3 bases, leaving 5 bases between them. From germline, CDR1 is SGHAT and CDR2 FQNNGV. CDR3 sequence: CASSFSDYGYTF. The CDR3 DNA reads TGTGCCAGCAGCTTTTCAGACTATGGCTACACCTTC.

The sample holds many counts of this clonotype. The chain joins TRBV7-9 to TRBJ2-7, with D perhaps TRBD1 (6 bases). The CDR3 length is 12 residues. CDR1 and CDR2 from the germline V gene are SEHNR and FQNEAQ (reference sequence). The germline V and J ends were trimmed by 3 bases and 5 bases, with 8 bases remaining between them. The CDR3 loop is CASSLTGHEQYF. CDR3 bases: TGTGCCAGCAGCTTGACAGGCCACGAGCAGTACTTC. Based on the CDR3 plus reference TRBV7-9 and TRBJ2-7, the full variable domain is DTGVSQNPRHKITKRGQNVTFRCDPISEHNRLYWYRQTLGQGPEFLTYFQNEAQLEKSRLLSDRFSAERPKGSFSTLEIQRTEQGDSAMYLCASSLTGHEQYFGPGTRLTVT.

This clonotype was seen more than once but under ten times. This chain links TRBV6-2 or TRBV6-3 with TRBJ1-6, with D hard to call. The CDR3 contains 15 residues. V was trimmed by 0 bases and J by 7 bases, leaving 10 bases between them. The germline CDR1 and CDR2 sequences are MNHEY and SVGEGT. CDR3 nucleotide sequence: TGTGCCAGCAGTTACTCCCCCGGTGGGAATTCACCCCTCCACTTT. Residues: CASSYSPGGNSPLHF.

This clonotype appeared many times. The genes are TRBV27 and TRBJ2-7, with 11 bases aligning to TRBD2. Trimming took 8 bases from V and 2 from J; bases not matched to a gene: 5. CDR1 and CDR2 from the germline V gene are MNHEY and SMNVEV (reference sequence). This CDR3 is built from 14 residues. CDR3 loop: CASGPGLAAYEQYF. CDR3 coding DNA: TGTGCCAGCGGCCCGGGACTAGCGGCCTACGAGCAGTACTTC.

Regarding this clonotype: A much larger clone sits a single nucleotide away, making a read error possible. Here the CDR3 omits its conserved ending phenylalanine or tryptophan, so a read error is the likely source. J is TRBJ1-1 and V is TRBV6-2 or TRBV6-3; no clear D. Germline CDR1 is MNHEY and CDR2 is SVGEGT. The ends were cut back, 3 bases at V and 6 bases at J, with 8 bases in the middle. The CDR3 runs to 12 residues. This CDR3 reads CASSYAEPEAFL. CDR3 DNA: TGTGCCAGCAGTTATGCGGAGCCTGAAGCTTTCCTT.

This chain joins TRBV7-9 and TRBJ2-3; D ambiguous. CDR3 size: 14 residues. From germline, CDR1 is SEHNR and CDR2 FQNEAQ (reference sequence). Trimming removed 8 bases from V and 4 bases from J, with 16 bases in between. This chain's CDR3 is CASGHGLVADTQYF. The CDR3 coding sequence is TGTGCCAGCGGCCATGGGCTGGTTGCAGATACGCAGTATTTT. Combining the CDR3 with reference TRBV7-9 and TRBJ2-3 gives the whole variable domain DTGVSQNPRHKITKRGQNVTFRCDPISEHNRLYWYRQTLGQGPEFLTYFQNEAQLEKSRLLSDRFSAERPKGSFSTLEIQRTEQGDSAMYLCASGHGLVADTQYFGPGTRLTVL.

This clonotype was counted at least ten times. The chain uses TRBV5-8 and TRBJ1-5; D not certain. Germline V gives CDR1 SGHTS, CDR2 YDEGEE. The CDR3 has 15 amino acids. Trimming stripped 1 base from V and 0 bases from J, with 8 bases between. This CDR3 is CASSLLGSSNQPQHF. The CDR3 DNA reads TGTGCCAGCAGCTTGTTGGGAAGTAGCAATCAGCCCCAGCATTTT.

In the case of this clonotype: A much larger clone sits a single nucleotide away, making a read error possible. This chain joins TRBV4-3 and TRBJ1-1, with 11 bases matching TRBD1. Germline V CDR1 and CDR2: LGHNA, YSLEER. The CDR3 is made up of 15 amino acids. The CDR3 nucleotides read TGCGCCAGCAGCCAAGTGGGACAGGGGGGGACTGAAGCTCTCTTT. As protein: CASSQVGQGGTEALF.

This clonotype was seen a handful of times. V gene TRBV6-5 combines with J gene TRBJ2-3, with 10 bases aligning to TRBD2. Germline loops: CDR1 MNHEY, CDR2 SVGAGI. V shed 0 bases and J 2 bases; nucleotides not matched to a gene: 2. This CDR3 comprises 16 residues. CDR3 DNA sequence: TGTGCCAGCAGTTACTCTAGCGGGAGGTTCACAGATACGCAGTATTTT. It is translated as CASSYSSGRFTDTQYF.

This clonotype was seen only a few times. This clone may be a read error of a much larger clone one base away. J is TRBJ2-7 and V is TRBV5-5, with D perhaps TRBD2 (5 bases). Looked up from germline, CDR1 is SGHKS and CDR2 is YYEKEE (reference sequence). This CDR3 comprises 14 residues. Written as DNA, the CDR3 is TGTGCCAACAGCTTGGGAGTCGGAACCTACGAGCAGTACTTC. Translated: CANSLGVGTYEQYF.

Ten or more counts support this clonotype. The chain combines TRBV6-1 with TRBJ2-7; 9 bases map to TRBD1. CDR3 length: 16 amino acids. The trim removed 5 bases at V and 2 bases at J, leaving 10 bases unmatched. The germline V gene encodes CDR1 MNHNS and CDR2 SASEGT. DNA for the CDR3: TGTGCCAGCAGTCCGGACAGGGGACCTAGTACCTACGAGCAGTACTTC. Residues: CASSPDRGPSTYEQYF.

This clonotype came up many times. This chain connects TRBV14 to TRBJ1-2; a weak D match, TRBD1 (5 bases). CDR1 and CDR2 (germline): SGHDN, FVKESK. V lost 0 bases to trimming and J lost 4 bases, with 9 bases between them. This CDR3 comprises 14 residues. The CDR3 sequence is CASSQEGAIYGYTF. The CDR3 bases are TGTGCCAGCAGCCAAGAAGGGGCTATCTATGGCTACACCTTC.

The V and J genes are TRBV6-2 or TRBV6-3 and TRBJ1-6, with D maybe TRBD1 (5 bases). CDR1 is MNHEY and CDR2 is SVGEGT in the germline V gene. Trimming removed 0 bases from V and 7 bases from J, with 13 bases in between. The CDR3 contains 16 residues. This CDR3 is CASSYSIRGSNSPLHF. The DNA of the CDR3 is TGTGCCAGCAGTTACTCGATCCGGGGGAGCAATTCACCCCTCCACTTT.

In its sample, this clonotype was seen many times. The chain joins TRBV29-1 to TRBJ2-5; 7 bases are shared with TRBD2. Trimming cost V 4 bases and J 11 bases; bases outside gene matches: 7. This CDR3 is 11 amino acids long. Germline lookup yields CDR1 SQVTM and CDR2 ANQGSEA. The CDR3 is CSVVGEGRQYF. CDR3 nucleotide sequence: TGCAGCGTTGTTGGGGAGGGACGGCAGTACTTC.

The chain combines TRBV12-3 or TRBV12-4 with TRBJ2-7; weak D call: TRBD2 (6 bases). The CDR3 extends over 14 amino acids. Trimming left V 4 bases short and J 7 bases short, with 17 bases between. CDR3 sequence: CASSSGELWGEQYF. The CDR3 DNA is TGTGCCAGCAGTTCGGGGGAACTTTGGGGGGAGCAGTACTTC.

This clonotype was seen ten or more times. This sequence joins TRBV5-6 and TRBJ1-1; D remains unclear. CDR1 SGHDT and CDR2 YYEEEE come from the germline V gene. The CDR3 is 14 amino acids. V lost 2 bases, J lost 11 bases, and 19 bases lay in between. The CDR3 reads CASSFSFSFEVAFF. The CDR3, as DNA: TGTGCCAGCAGCTTTTCGTTCAGTTTTGAAGTGGCTTTCTTT.